The 28 T cell receptor beta chains presented below share a single source sample, sequenced in a study of blood T cell repertoires in COVID-19. TCRdb's copy holds only in-frame clones and misses some; the assay was immunoSEQ multiplex PCR. The table has 100,000 to 150,000 clones, about 85% seen once; the top ten hold about 7%. Material: peripheral blood. Every receptor here comes from an elderly man with active or convalescent COVID-19.

This clone was recorded only once. The rearrangement links TRBV19 to TRBJ1-4; D gene unclear. V was clipped by 7 bases and J by 7 bases, with 16 bases between them. Germline V gives CDR1 LNHDA, CDR2 SQIVND (reference sequence). This CDR3 spans 14 amino acids. The chain's CDR3 is CASTARTRGEKLFF. Here the CDR3 DNA reads TGTGCCAGTACAGCACGAACCCGGGGTGAAAAACTGTTTTTT.

The chain uses TRBV6-5 and TRBJ1-5; TRBD1 matches at 7 bases. V trimming: 6 bases; J trimming: 3 bases; junction bases outside the gene matches: 8. Looked up from germline, CDR1 is MNHEY and CDR2 is SVGAGI. The CDR3 is 15 amino acids. The CDR3 DNA follows: TGTGCCAGCAGACCCTACAGGGGAAACAATCAGCCCCAGCATTTT. Protein sequence: CASRPYRGNNQPQHF.

This sequence joins TRBV14 and TRBJ2-7; D possibly corresponds to TRBD2 (6 bases). Germline V gene sequence: CDR1 SGHDN, CDR2 FVKESK. This CDR3 is 15 amino acids long. The V end was cut by 4 bases, the J end by 4 bases, with 17 bases between. This chain's CDR3 is CASSLGTEALYEQYF. The CDR3 coding sequence is TGTGCCAGCAGCCTCGGGACTGAGGCCCTTTACGAGCAGTACTTC.

In DNA form, the CDR3 reads TGCAGCGTTGAAACTAGCGGGATAGGTGAGCAGTTCTTC. Encoded protein: CSVETSGIGEQFF. The chain combines TRBV29-1 with TRBJ2-1; TRBD2 matches at 10 bases. Germline-derived CDR1 and CDR2 are SQVTM and ANQGSEA. J lost 9 bases, V lost 2 bases, and 4 bases had no gene match. The CDR3 totals 13 residues.

The chain uses TRBV10-1 and TRBJ1-5, with D tentatively TRBD1 (5 bases). V lost 0 bases to trimming and J lost 1 base, with 7 bases between them. The germline gives CDR1 WNHNN, CDR2 SYGVQD (reference sequence). This CDR3 is built from 15 residues. The CDR3 here is CASSESRASNQPQHF. The CDR3 DNA follows: TGCGCCAGCAGTGAGTCCAGGGCAAGCAATCAGCCCCAGCATTTT.

The V gene is TRBV3-1 (or the pseudogene TRBV3-2), the J gene TRBJ2-5; 10 bases agree with TRBD2. The V gene end was trimmed by 4 bases and the J gene end by 0 bases; junction bases not matched to a gene: 8. Germline V gene lookup returns CDR1 LGHDT and CDR2 YNNKEL (reference sequence). The CDR3 is 17 amino acids. The CDR3 nucleotides are TGTGCCAGCAGCCGCATTACTAGCGGGATAAACCAAGAGACCCAGTACTTC. As protein: CASSRITSGINQETQYF.

The chain employs TRBV4-2 and TRBJ2-3; 8 bases agree with TRBD2. CDR3 size: 16 residues. In germline, CDR1 is LGHNA, CDR2 YNFKEQ. Germline trimming cut 4 bases from V and 1 base from J; bases unmatched to any gene: 7. The CDR3 DNA sequence: TGTGCCAGCAGCCGCCATACTAGCGGAGGCACAGATACGCAGTATTTT. Translated, it gives CASSRHTSGGTDTQYF.

The chain employs TRBV4-2 and TRBJ2-5; D ambiguous. Trimming left V 1 base short and J 5 bases short, with 8 bases between. The germline V gene has CDR1 LGHNA and CDR2 YNFKEQ. The CDR3 sequence is 13 residues long. Written as DNA, the CDR3 is TGTGCCAGCAGCCAAGGGCCGCGGGAGACCCAGTACTTC. Translating it yields CASSQGPRETQYF.

The chain carries TRBV9 and TRBJ1-4, with D perhaps matching TRBD1 (6 bases). V was pared by 4 bases and J by 3 bases, with 10 bases between. This CDR3 has 14 residues. Germline V gene lookup returns CDR1 SGDLS and CDR2 YYNGEE. This CDR3 reads CASSTRQANEKLFF. Here the CDR3 DNA reads TGTGCCAGCAGCACCCGACAGGCTAATGAAAAACTGTTTTTT.

The chain is built from TRBV28 and TRBJ1-3; a possible D gene is TRBD1 (6 bases). The CDR3 covers 15 residues. The V gene's germline CDR1 is MDHEN and CDR2 SYDVKM. Deletions cut 2 bases from V and 0 bases from J, with 8 bases between. The chain's CDR3 is CASSLMTGSGNTIYF. DNA for the CDR3: TGTGCCAGCAGTTTAATGACAGGCTCTGGAAACACCATATATTTT.

This sequence joins TRBV11-2 and TRBJ2-7; D is ambiguous. Germline CDR1 reads SGHAT; CDR2 reads FQNNGV. Trimming pared 0 bases from V and 6 bases from J, leaving 12 bases between. This CDR3 contains 14 residues. For the CDR3, the DNA is TGTGCCAGCAGCTTAGAGTCCCAGTGGGCCGAGCAGTACTTC. Translated: CASSLESQWAEQYF. Complete variable domain (other parts from reference TRBV11-2 and TRBJ2-7): EAGVAQSPRYKIIEKRQSVAFWCNPISGHATLYWYQQILGQGPKLLIQFQNNGVVDDSQLPKDRFSAERLKGVDSTLKIQPAKLEDSAVYLCASSLESQWAEQYFGPGTRLTVT.

This clone was seen a handful of times. This chain connects TRBV30 to TRBJ1-4; D is unclear. The CDR3 covers 13 residues. The ends were cut back, 3 bases at V and 5 bases at J, with 10 bases in the middle. Germline-derived CDR1 and CDR2 are GTSNPN and SVGIG (reference sequence). CDR3 amino acids: CAWSANSNEKLFF. The CDR3 DNA reads TGTGCCTGGAGCGCTAACTCAAATGAAAAACTGTTTTTT.

The chain uses TRBV5-4 and TRBJ2-5, with TRBD2 identical over 8 bases. CDR1 is SGHNT, CDR2 YYREEE, per germline (reference sequence). Trimming took 4 bases from V and 3 from J; bases not matched to a gene: 14. CDR3 length equals 17 residues. CDR3 sequence (DNA): TGTGCCAGCAGCCCGAGGACCGGGGGGGCCGAAAAAGAGACCCAGTACTTC. Translating gives CASSPRTGGAEKETQYF.

The chain has TRBV15 and TRBJ2-1; D is unresolved. The ends were cut back, 5 bases at V and 0 bases at J, with 11 bases in the middle. The CDR3 totals 15 residues. Germline-derived CDR1 and CDR2 are LNHNV and YYDKDF (reference sequence). CDR3 in amino acids: CATSLELSSYNEQFF. The CDR3 nucleotides read TGTGCCACCAGCCTAGAGTTATCCTCCTACAATGAGCAGTTCTTC.

CDR3 bases: TGTGCCATCAGCCCGAGCGACGGAAGCACAGATACGCAGTATTTT. It translates to CAISPSDGSTDTQYF. This chain connects TRBV10-3 to TRBJ2-3; the D is unclear. The CDR3 sequence is 15 residues long. Trimming left V 6 bases short and J 0 bases short, with 13 bases between. Per germline, CDR1 ENHRY and CDR2 SYGVKD.

A single count supports this clone. This chain joins TRBV6-5 and TRBJ2-5; 7 bases are shared with TRBD1. V was clipped by 6 bases and J by 3 bases; unmatched bases: 4. Germline CDR1 MNHEY, CDR2 SVGAGI. This CDR3 spans 13 amino acids. CDR3 residues: CASSQTGKETQYF. In DNA form, the CDR3 reads TGTGCCAGCAGCCAGACAGGGAAAGAGACCCAGTACTTC.

The CDR3 protein is CASSSTTGTGLYEQYF. CDR3 coding DNA: TGCGCCAGCAGCTCGACGACCGGGACAGGGCTCTACGAGCAGTACTTC. The chain carries TRBV4-1 and TRBJ2-7; 9 bases are shared with TRBD1. CDR3 length: 16 amino acids. J lost 3 bases, V lost 5 bases, and 11 bases had no gene match. The germline CDR1 and CDR2 sequences are MGHRA and YSYEKL.

The gene calls are TRBV5-4 and TRBJ2-2; D might be TRBD2 (5 bases). The V gene's germline CDR1 is SGHNT and CDR2 YYREEE (reference sequence). The ends were cut back, 5 bases at V and 8 bases at J, with 16 bases in the middle. This CDR3 has 14 amino acids. CDR3 coding DNA: TGTGCCAGCAGAAGTCTACTAGGAAAGGGGGAGCTGTTTTTT. Translation: CASRSLLGKGELFF. Full variable domain (remainder filled in from reference TRBV5-4 and TRBJ2-2): ETGVTQSPTHLIKTRGQQVTLRCSSQSGHNTVSWYQQALGQGPQFIFQYYREEENGRGNFPPRFSGLQFPNYSSELNVNALELDDSALYLCASRSLLGKGELFFGEGSRLTVL.

Regarding this clone: No DNA is shown, since the ends of the CDR3 on it are uncertain; the CDR3 is the one TCRdb lists. V is TRBV12-3 or TRBV12-4 and J is TRBJ1-1; TRBD1, the table's D call, was not compared with the DNA. Termini included, the CDR3 measures 12 amino acids. The chain's CDR3 is CASSSSTGEAFF.

The chain uses TRBV24-1 and TRBJ1-2, with TRBD1 matching 7 bases. CDR3 length equals 15 residues. V shed 3 bases and J 4 bases; nucleotides not matched to a gene: 7. The V gene's germline CDR1 is KGHDR and CDR2 SFDVKD. The CDR3 sequence is CATSDPGQEAYGYTF. The CDR3 nucleotides read TGTGCCACCAGTGATCCCGGACAGGAGGCCTATGGCTACACCTTC.

The gene calls are TRBV20-1 and TRBJ2-3; TRBD2 matches 13 bases. CDR3 length: 16 amino acids. Germline CDR1 and CDR2: DFQATT and SNEGSKA (reference sequence). Germline trimming cut 3 bases from V and 3 bases from J; bases unmatched to any gene: 6. DNA for the CDR3: TGCAGTGCTAGTTATCTGACTAGCGGGAGGACAGATACGCAGTATTTT. It specifies CSASYLTSGRTDTQYF.

V usage is TRBV6-5 and J usage is TRBJ2-3, with 10 bases aligning to TRBD2. Trimming cost V 7 bases and J 5 bases; bases outside gene matches: 9. The CDR3 covers 15 residues. CDR1 MNHEY and CDR2 SVGAGI come from the germline V gene. The CDR3 reads CASNLSGGSGDTQYF. CDR3 nucleotide sequence: TGTGCCAGCAACCTTAGCGGGGGGTCGGGAGATACGCAGTATTTT.

The gene calls are TRBV4-3 and TRBJ1-5; D uncertain. This CDR3 contains 13 residues. V lost 0 bases and J 7 bases, leaving 7 bases between the germline ends. Per the germline V gene, CDR1 is LGHNA and CDR2 is YSLEER. The CDR3 reads CASSQDFRQPQHF. CDR3 coding DNA: TGCGCCAGCAGCCAAGATTTCAGGCAGCCCCAGCATTTT.

This clone was picked up a small number of times. DNA for the CDR3: TGCGCCAGCAGCCTCCAAAGCGGGAGCGGATGGGCCTACGAGCAGTACTTC. Its translation is CASSLQSGSGWAYEQYF. This chain connects TRBV4-1 to TRBJ2-7; TRBD2 matches 8 bases. CDR1 and CDR2 from the germline V gene are MGHRA and YSYEKL. This CDR3 region has 17 residues. V gave up 4 bases and J gave up 2 bases; unmatched junction bases: 13.

The count of this clone is one. The chain employs TRBV30 and TRBJ1-4; 7 bases match TRBD1. This CDR3 spans 14 amino acids. The J segment lost 7 bases and the V segment lost 2 bases, leaving 7 bases of the junction unmatched. Germline CDR1 is GTSNPN and CDR2 is SVGIG (reference sequence). CDR3 sequence: CAWSKNRGSEKLFF. The CDR3 DNA reads TGTGCCTGGAGTAAGAACAGGGGCTCTGAAAAACTGTTTTTT. The whole variable domain, filled in from reference TRBV30 and TRBJ1-4, reads SQTIHQWPATLVQPVGSPLSLECTVEGTSNPNLYWYRQAAGRGLQLLFYSVGIGQISSEVPQNLSASRPQDRQFILSSKKLLLSDSGFYLCAWSKNRGSEKLFFGSGTQLSVL.

The chain is built from TRBV11-2 and TRBJ1-5; tentative D call: TRBD1 (5 bases). This CDR3 has 13 amino acids. Germline CDR1 is SGHAT and CDR2 is FQNNGV. Deletions cut 4 bases from V and 5 bases from J, with 9 bases between. This CDR3 is CASSSVRDQPQHF. The CDR3 nucleotides are TGTGCCAGCAGCTCAGTCAGGGATCAGCCCCAGCATTTT.

As DNA, the CDR3 is TGTGCCAGCAGCCAAGATATGACAGATGATAATGAAAAACTGTTTTTT. Its protein product is CASSQDMTDDNEKLFF. This chain links TRBV3-1 (or the pseudogene TRBV3-2) with TRBJ1-4, with a possible D match to TRBD1 (5 bases). Germline assignment: CDR1 LGHDT and CDR2 YNNKEL (reference sequence). CDR3 length: 16 residues. Trimming stripped 0 bases from V and 4 bases from J, with 12 bases between.

The chain is built from TRBV5-1 and TRBJ1-2; no firm D call. CDR1 and CDR2 from the germline V gene are SGHRS and YFSETQ. The CDR3 loop spans 14 amino acids. The V end was cut by 0 bases, the J end by 2 bases, with 8 bases between. The CDR3 nucleotides read TGCGCCAGCAGCTTGGATGGAGAGAACTATGGCTACACCTTC. Translated: CASSLDGENYGYTF.